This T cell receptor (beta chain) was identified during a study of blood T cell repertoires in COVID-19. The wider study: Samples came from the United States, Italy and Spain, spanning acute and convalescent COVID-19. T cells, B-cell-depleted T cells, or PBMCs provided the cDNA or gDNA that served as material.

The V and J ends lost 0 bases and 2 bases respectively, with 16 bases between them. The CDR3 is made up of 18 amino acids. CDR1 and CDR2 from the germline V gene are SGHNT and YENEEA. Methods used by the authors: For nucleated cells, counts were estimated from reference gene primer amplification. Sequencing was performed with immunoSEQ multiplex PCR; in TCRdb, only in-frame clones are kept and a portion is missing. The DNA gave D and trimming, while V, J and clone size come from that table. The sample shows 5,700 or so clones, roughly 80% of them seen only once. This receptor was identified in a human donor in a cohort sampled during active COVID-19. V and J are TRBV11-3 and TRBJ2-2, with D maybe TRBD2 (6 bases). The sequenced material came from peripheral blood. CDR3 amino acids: CASSLDTFAGSNTGELFF. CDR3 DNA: TGTGCCAGCAGCTTAGATACCTTTGCCGGGAGTAACACCGGGGAGCTGTTTTTT.